This TCR beta chain stems from a study of blood T cell repertoires in COVID-19 (dated by TCRdb to 2020 to 2021). With respect to the entire study: Samples from collaborators originated in the United States, Italy and Spain and spanned both the acute and convalescent phases of COVID-19. The material from the prospective study consisted of cDNA or gDNA derived from T cells, B-cell-depleted T cells, or PBMCs. Subjects who had been exposed to COVID-19, were actively infected with it, or had recovered from it provided the deeply sampled blood TCRbeta repertoires that made up the dataset. The repertoires were made available in a free public database intended to serve as a resource for research on the immune response to SARS-CoV-2. Samples were obtained from the ongoing ImmuneRACE study (first 160 participants) and from 1,200 or so subjects provided by 6 global collaborators. Sample metadata almost always included a de-identified subject ID, COVID-19 status, age in years and sex. Where available, HLA class I and class II types were taken from metadata supplied by the sample provider and were not determined by assay-based typing. Findings and caveats that apply to the study as a whole: The quantity of clinical and demographic metadata differed by source and by participant and was supplied without curation.

TCRbeta CDR3 regions were amplified from genomic DNA by means of the immunoSEQ Assay, a bias-controlled multiplex PCR. The original pipeline was this. The number of nucleated cells in each sample was estimated by amplification of reference gene primers within the assay. To quantify the absolute abundance of each unique TCRbeta CDR3 rearrangement, sequence reads were collapsed and filtered. For each sample, productive Simpson clonality was calculated as the square root of Simpson's diversity index over productive rearrangements. In TCRdb, the immuneACCESS table is reduced to in-frame sequences with V and J assigned. These tables do not hold every clone; where another copy was compared, an unresolved V gene accounts for under half, and the others remain unexplained. V, J and clone size were drawn from that table, and D and trimming were deduced from the DNA. Counted in this sample were 100,000 to 150,000 clones; roughly three quarters of them appeared once. Together, the top ten hold 1.5% to 2% of the sample.

This clone was seen just once. Its antigen is not yet known. No much larger clone is present one base from it, and per-base qualities are unavailable. Trimming leaves V shorter by 1 base and J shorter by 5 bases, with the junction holding 1 base beyond the gene matches. Spanning cysteine to phenylalanine, the CDR3 consists of 13 amino acids. The DNA shown is the 39-base CDR3, in frame from base 1. CDR1 and CDR2, looked up from the germline V gene (reference sequence), are LGHDT and YNNKEL. Whole blood was collected in K2EDTA tubes by collaborating institutions according to the institutions' own protocols. For TCRbeta analysis, collaborators shipped samples in one of three forms: frozen whole blood, isolated PBMCs, or DNA extracted from either of those sample types.

The TCR was taken from a woman in her seventies with acute or convalescent COVID-19. The sample was peripheral blood. The chain joins TRBV3-1 (or the pseudogene TRBV3-2) to TRBJ1-2; 7 middle bases align to TRBD1. Here the CDR3 is given as CASSQGQGYGYTF. DNA sequence: TGTGCCAGCAGCCAAGGACAGGGATATGGCTACACCTTC.